The TCR beta chain described here comes from a study of response to subunit inactivated influenza vaccine. TCRdb reprocessed the RT-PCR reads via MiXCR and lists one record per CDR3 protein. This table has 300,000 to 350,000 distinct CDR3 sequences, about 20% appearing once. This clonotype occurred a few times. The CDR3 sequence is 16 residues long. The germline gives CDR1 MGHRA, CDR2 YSYEKL. Trimming cost V 2 bases and J 0 bases, with 13 bases left between them. This clonotype was obtained from a man between 50 and 69 years old who received an inactivated influenza vaccine. This specimen consisted of PBMCs from blood, obtained about 20 months after vaccination. The chain is built from TRBV4-1 and TRBJ1-1; perhaps TRBD1 as D (5 bases). CDR3 residues: CASSQPGRKMNTEAFF. In DNA, the CDR3 is TGCGCCAGCAGCCAACCGGGACGGAAAATGAACACTGAAGCTTTCTTT.